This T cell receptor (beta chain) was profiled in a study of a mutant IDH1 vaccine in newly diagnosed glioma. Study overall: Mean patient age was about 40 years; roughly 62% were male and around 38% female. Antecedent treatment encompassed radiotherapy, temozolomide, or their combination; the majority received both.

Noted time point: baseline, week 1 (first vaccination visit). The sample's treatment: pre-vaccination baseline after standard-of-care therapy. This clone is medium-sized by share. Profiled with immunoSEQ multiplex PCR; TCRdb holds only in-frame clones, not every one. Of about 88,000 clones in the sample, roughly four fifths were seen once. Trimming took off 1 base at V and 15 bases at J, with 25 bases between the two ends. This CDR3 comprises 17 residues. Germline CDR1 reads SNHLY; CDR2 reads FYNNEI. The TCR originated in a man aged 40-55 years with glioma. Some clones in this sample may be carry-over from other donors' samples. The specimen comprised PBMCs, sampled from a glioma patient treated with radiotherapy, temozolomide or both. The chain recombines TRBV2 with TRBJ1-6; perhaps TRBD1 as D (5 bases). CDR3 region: CASSEGGGWGRQVHLHF. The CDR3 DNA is TGTGCCAGCAGTGAAGGGGGCGGATGGGGTAGGCAAGTTCACCTCCACTTT.